This T cell receptor (beta chain) was recorded in a study of T-cell memory formation after mild COVID-19. Barcoded TCR alpha and TCR beta cDNA libraries with UMIs came from 5'RACE using constant-segment primers. Each CDR3 protein is one row after TCRdb ran MiXCR on the 5' RACE reads. In the table there are 550,000 to 700,000 distinct CDR3 sequences, over 15% of which are singletons. Germline V CDR1 and CDR2: DFQATT, SNEGSKA (reference sequence). The CDR3 has 13 residues. Trimming shortened V by 7 bases and J by 3 bases, and 13 bases separated the two germline ends. As to this clonotype: As yet, its antigen is unknown.

Points from the study as a whole: Memory sampled before infection contained some responding clones, suggesting cross-reactive memory joined. Mainly in CM and EM were contracting CD4+ clones; CD8+ were in EMRA. Clones shrinking between day 15 and 85 showed a balanced CD4/CD8 split, and those that grew later tilted toward CD4+.

The V gene is TRBV20-1, the J gene TRBJ1-3; D is perhaps TRBD1 (5 bases). This clonotype was sampled from an adult woman who had mild COVID-19 (a few samples of this study predate the infection). Cell type and time point are not known. What was sequenced was PBMCs or a T cell subset sorted from them (not recorded which). The DNA for the CDR3 is TGCAGTGTTCGAGGGGTTGATGGAAACACCATATATTTT. It encodes CSVRGVDGNTIYF.